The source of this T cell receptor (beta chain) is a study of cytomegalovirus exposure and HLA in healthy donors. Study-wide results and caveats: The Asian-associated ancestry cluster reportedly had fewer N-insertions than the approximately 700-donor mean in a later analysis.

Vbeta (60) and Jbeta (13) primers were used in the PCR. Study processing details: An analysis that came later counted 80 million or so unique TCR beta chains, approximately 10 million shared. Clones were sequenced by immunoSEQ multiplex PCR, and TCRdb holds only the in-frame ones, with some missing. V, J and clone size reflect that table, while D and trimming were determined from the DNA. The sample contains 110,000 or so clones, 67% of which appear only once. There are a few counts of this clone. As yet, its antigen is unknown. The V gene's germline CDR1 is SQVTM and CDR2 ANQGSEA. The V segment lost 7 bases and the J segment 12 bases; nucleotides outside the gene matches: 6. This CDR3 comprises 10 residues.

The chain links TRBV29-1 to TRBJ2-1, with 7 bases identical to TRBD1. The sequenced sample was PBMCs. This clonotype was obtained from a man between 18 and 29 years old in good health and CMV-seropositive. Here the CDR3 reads CSDDRDRQFF. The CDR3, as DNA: TGCAGCGACGACCGGGACAGGCAGTTCTTC.